The sequence of this T cell receptor beta chain was determined in a study of response to subunit inactivated influenza vaccine. The study, taken as a whole, reports: New T cells are recruited in small numbers by each seasonal influenza vaccination, according to the authors' suggestion.

Germline assignment: CDR1 SEHNR and CDR2 FQNEAQ (reference sequence). V was pared by 1 base and J by 9 bases, with 10 bases between. This CDR3 comprises 13 residues. Each CDR3 protein is one row after TCRdb ran MiXCR on the RT-PCR reads. Of roughly 780,000 distinct CDR3 sequences in the sample, approximately 17% were seen once. On this clonotype itself: What it binds is not known.

The material was PBMCs from blood, obtained 4 to 6 days after vaccination. The chain joins TRBV7-9 to TRBJ2-1, with D possibly TRBD2 on 5 matching bases. The receptor's source is a man in his fifties who received an inactivated influenza vaccine. CDR3 sequence: CASSLGESGEQFF. The CDR3 bases are TGTGCCAGCAGCTTAGGGGAAAGCGGTGAGCAGTTCTTC.